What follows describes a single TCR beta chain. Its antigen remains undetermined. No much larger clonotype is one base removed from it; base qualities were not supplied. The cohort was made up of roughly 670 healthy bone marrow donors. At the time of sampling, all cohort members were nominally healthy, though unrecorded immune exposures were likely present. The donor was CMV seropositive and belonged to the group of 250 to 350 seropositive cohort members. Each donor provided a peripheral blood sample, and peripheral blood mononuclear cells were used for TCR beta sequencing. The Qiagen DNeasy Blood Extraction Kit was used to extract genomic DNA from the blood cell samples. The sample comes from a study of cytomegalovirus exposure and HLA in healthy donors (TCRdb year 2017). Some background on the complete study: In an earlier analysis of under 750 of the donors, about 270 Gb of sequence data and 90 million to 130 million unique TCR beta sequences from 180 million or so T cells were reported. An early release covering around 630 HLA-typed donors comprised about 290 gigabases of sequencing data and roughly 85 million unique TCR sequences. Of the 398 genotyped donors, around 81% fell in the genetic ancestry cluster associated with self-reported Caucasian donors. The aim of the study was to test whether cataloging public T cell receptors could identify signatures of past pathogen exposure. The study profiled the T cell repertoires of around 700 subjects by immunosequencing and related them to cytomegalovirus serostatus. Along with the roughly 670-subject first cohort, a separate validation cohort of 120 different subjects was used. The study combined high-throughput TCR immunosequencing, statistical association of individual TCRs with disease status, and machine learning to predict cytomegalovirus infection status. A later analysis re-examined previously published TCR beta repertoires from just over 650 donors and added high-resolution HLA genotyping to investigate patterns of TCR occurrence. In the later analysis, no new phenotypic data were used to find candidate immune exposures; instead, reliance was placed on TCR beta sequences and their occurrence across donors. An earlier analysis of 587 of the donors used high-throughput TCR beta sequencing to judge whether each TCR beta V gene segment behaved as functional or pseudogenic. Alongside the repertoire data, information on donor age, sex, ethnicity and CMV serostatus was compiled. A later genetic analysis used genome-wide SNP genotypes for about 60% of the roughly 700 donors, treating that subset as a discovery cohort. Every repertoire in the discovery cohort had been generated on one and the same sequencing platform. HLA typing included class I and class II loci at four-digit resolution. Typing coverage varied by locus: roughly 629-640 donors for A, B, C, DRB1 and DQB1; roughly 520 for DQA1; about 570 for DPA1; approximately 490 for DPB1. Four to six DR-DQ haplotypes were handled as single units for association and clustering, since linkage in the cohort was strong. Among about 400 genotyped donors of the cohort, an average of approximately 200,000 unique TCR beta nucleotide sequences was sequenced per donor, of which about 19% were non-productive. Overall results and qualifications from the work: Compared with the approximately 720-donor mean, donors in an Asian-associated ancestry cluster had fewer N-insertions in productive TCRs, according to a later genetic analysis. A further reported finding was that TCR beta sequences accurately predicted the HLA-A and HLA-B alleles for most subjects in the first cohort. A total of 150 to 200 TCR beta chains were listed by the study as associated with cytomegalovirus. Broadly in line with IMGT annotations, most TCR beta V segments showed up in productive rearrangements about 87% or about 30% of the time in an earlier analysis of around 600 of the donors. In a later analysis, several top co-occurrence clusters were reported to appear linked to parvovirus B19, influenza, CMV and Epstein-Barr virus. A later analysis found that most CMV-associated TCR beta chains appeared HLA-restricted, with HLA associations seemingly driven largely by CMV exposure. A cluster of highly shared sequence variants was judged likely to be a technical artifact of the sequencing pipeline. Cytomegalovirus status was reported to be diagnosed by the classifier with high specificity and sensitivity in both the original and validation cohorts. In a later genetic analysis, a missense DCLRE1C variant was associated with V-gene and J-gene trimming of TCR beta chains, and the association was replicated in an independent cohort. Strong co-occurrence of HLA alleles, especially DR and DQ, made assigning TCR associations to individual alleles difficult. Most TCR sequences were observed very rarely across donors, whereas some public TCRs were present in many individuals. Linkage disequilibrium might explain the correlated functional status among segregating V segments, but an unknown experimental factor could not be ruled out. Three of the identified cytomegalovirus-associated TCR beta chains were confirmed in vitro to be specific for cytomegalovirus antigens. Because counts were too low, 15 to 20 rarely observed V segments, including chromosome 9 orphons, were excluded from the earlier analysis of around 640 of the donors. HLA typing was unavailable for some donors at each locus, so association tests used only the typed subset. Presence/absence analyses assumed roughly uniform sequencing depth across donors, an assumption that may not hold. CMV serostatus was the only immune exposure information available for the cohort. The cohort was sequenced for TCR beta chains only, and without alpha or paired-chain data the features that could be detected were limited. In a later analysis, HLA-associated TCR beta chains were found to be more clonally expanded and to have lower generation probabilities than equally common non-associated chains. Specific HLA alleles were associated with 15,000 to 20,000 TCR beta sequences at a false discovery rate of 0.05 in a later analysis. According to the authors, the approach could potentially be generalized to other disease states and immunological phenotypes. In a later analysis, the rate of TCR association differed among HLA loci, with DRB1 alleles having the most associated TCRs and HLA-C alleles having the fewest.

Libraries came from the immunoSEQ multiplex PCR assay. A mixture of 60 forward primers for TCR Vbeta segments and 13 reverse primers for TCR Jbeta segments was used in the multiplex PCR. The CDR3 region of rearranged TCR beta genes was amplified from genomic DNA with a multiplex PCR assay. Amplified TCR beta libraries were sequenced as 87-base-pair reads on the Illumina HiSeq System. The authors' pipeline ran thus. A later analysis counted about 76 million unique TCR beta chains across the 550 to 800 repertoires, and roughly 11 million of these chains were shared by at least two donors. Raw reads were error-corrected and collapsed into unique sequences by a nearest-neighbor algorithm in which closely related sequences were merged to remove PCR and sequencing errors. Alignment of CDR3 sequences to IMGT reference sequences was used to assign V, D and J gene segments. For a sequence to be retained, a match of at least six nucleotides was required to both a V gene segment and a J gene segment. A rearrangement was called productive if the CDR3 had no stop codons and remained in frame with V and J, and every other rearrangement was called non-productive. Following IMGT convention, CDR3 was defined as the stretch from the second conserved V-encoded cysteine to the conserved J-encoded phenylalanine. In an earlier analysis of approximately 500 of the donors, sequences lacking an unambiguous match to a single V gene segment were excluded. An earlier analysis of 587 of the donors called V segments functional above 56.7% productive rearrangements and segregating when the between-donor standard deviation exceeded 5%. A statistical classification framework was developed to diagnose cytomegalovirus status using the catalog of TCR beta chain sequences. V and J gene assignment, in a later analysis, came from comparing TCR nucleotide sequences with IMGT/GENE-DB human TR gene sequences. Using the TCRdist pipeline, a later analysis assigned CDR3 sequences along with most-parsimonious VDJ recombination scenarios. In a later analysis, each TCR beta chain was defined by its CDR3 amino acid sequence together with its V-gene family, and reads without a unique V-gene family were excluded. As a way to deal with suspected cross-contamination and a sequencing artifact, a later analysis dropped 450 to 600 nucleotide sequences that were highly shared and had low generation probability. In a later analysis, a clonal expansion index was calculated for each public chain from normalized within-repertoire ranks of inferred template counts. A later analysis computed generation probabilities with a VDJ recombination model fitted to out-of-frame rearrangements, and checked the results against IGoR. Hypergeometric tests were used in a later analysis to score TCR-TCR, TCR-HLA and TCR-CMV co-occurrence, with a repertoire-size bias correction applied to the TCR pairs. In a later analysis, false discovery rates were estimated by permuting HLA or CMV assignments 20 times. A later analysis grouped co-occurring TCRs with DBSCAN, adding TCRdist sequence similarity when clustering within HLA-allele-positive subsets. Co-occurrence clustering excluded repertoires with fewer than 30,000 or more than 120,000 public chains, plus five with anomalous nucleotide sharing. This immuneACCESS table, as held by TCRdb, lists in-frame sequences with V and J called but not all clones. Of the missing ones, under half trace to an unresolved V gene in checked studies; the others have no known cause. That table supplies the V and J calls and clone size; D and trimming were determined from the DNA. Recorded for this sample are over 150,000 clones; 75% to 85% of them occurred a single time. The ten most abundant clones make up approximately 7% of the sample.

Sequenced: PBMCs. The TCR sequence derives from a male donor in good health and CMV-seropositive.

The DNA is TGTGCCAGCAGCTCCCTCCGGGGGGGGGATACGCAGTATTTT. This gives the protein CASSSLRGGDTQYF. The V and J genes are TRBV7-3 and TRBJ2-3, and TRBD2 matches 8 of the central bases. Taken from cysteine to phenylalanine, the CDR3 has 14 residues. The CDR3 DNA has 42 bases and is translated from base 1. The germline V gene supplies CDR1 SGHTA and CDR2 FQGTGA. Ends trimmed: V by 4 bases, J by 6 bases; bases unmatched to a gene: 6.